This T cell receptor beta chain derives from a study of Graves' ophthalmopathy and Graves' hyperthyroidism. Germline V CDR1 and CDR2: SGHNT, YENEEA. V dropped 0 bases and J dropped 2; count of bases not matched to a gene: 3. CDR3 length equals 15 residues. Scientists amplified the TCR beta CDR3 regions from RNA transcripts. Second-round multiplex PCR came after first-round RT-PCR with HTBI primers. TCRdb used MiXCR to reprocess the multiplex PCR reads, holding one entry per CDR3 protein. Of a few hundred thousand distinct CDR3 sequences listed, 17% are singletons. Study results and limitations: The 13-signature model separated ophthalmopathy from stable hyperthyroidism at 85% to 90% sensitivity and around 81% specificity. As the model predicted ophthalmopathy progression, it achieved a sensitivity of around 70% and a specificity of around 73%.

Concerning this clonotype: Its target is not known.

Hyperthyroidism qualified as stable when ophthalmopathy did not develop within 18 months of follow-up. Hyperthyroidism patients were newly diagnosed, under 2 months' duration, aged 18 to 65. The genes are TRBV11-3 and TRBJ2-7; TRBD2 matches at 8 bases. The origin of this receptor is an adult woman with stable Graves' hyperthyroidism. Sequencing input: peripheral blood. The CDR3 spells CASSLDPSGPYEQYF. CDR3 coding DNA: TGTGCCAGCAGCTTAGATCCTAGCGGGCCCTACGAGCAGTACTTC.